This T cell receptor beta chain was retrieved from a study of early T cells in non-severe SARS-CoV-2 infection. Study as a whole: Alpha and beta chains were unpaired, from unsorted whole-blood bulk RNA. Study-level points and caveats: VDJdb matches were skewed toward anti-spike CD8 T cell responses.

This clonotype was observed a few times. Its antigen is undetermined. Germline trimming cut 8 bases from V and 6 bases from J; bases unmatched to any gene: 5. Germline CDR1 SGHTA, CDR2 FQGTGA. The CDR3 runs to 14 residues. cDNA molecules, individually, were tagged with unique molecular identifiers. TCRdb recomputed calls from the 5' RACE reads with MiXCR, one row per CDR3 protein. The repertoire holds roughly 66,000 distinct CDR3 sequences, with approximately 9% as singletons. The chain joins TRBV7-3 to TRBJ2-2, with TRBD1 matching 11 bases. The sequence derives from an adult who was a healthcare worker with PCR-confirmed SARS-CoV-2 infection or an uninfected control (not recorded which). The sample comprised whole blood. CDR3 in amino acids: CASQDRGLSGELFF. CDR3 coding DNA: TGTGCCAGCCAGGACAGGGGGCTTTCCGGGGAGCTGTTTTTT.